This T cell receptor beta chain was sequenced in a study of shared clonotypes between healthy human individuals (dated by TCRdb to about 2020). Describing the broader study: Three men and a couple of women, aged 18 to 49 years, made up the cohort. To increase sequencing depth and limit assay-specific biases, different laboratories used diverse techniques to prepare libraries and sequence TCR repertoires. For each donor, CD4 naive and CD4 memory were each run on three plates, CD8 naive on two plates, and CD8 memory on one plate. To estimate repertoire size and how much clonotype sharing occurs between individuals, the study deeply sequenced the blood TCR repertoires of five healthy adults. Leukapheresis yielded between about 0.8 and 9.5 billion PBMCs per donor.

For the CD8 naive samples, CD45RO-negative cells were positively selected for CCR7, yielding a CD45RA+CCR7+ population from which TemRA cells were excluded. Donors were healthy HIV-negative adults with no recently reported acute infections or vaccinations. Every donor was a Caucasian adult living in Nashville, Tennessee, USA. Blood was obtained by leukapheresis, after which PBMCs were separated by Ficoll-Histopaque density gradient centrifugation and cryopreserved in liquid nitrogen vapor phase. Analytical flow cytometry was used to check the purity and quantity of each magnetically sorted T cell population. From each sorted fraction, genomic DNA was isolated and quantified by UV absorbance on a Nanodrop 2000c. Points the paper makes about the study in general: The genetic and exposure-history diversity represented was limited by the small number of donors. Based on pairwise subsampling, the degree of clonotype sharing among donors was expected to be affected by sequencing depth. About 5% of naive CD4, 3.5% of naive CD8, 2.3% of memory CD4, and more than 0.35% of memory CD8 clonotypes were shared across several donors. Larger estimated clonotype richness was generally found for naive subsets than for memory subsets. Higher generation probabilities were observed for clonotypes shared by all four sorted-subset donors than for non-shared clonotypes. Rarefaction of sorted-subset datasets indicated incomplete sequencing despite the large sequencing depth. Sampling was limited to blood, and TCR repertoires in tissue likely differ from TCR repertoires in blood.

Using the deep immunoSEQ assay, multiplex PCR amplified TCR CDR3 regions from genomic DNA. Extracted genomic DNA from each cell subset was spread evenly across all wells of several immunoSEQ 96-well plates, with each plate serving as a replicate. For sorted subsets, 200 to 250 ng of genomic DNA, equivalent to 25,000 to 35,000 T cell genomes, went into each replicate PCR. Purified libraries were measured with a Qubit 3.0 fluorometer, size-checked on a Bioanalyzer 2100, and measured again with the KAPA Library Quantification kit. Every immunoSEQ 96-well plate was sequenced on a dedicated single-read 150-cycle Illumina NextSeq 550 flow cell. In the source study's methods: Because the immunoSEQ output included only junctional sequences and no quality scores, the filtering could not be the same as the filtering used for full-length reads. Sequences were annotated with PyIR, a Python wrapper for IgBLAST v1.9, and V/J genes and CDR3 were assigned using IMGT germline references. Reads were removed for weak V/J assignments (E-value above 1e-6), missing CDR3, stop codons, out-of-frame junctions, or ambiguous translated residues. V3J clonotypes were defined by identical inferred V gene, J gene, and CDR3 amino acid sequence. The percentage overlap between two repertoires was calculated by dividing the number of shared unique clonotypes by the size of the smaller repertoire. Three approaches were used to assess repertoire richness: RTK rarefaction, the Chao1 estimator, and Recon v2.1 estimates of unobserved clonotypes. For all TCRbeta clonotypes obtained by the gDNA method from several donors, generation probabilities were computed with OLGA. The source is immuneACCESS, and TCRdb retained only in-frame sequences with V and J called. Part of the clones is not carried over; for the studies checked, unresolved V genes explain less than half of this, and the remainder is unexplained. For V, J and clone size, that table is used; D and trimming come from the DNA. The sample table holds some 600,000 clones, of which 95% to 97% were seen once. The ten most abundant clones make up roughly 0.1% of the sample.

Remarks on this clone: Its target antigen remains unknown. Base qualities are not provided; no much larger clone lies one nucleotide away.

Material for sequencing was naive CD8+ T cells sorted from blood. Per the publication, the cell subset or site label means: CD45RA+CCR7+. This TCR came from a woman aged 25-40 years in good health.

In nucleotides, the sequence is TGTGCCAGCGGACCGGGACAGGGATTGAACACTGAAGCTTTCTTT. Translated, it reads CASGPGQGLNTEAFF. The V gene is TRBV6-1 and the J gene is TRBJ1-1, and 9 bases in between align with TRBD1. The CDR3 spans 15 residues, from the cysteine through the phenylalanine. Only CDR3 DNA remains: 45 bases, in frame from the first base. The V end gives up 8 bases and the J end 0 bases, leaving 7 bases in the junction not matched to a gene. Via the germline V gene, CDR1 is MNHNS and CDR2 SASEGT.